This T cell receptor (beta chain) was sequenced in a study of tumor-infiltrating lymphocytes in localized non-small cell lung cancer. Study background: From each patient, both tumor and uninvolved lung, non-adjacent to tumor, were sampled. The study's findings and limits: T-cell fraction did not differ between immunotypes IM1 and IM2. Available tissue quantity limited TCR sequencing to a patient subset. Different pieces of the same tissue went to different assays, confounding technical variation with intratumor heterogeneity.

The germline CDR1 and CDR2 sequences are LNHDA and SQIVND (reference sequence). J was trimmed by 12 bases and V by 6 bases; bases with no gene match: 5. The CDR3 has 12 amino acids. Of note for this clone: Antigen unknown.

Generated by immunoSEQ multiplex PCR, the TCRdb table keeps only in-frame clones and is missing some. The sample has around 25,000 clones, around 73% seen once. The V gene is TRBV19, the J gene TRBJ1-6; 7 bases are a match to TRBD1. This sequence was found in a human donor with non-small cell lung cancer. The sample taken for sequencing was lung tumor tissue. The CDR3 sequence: CASSRGREPLHF. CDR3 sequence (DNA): TGTGCCAGTAGCAGGGGGAGGGAACCCCTCCACTTT.